These T cell receptor beta chains were read from a single sample in a study of blood T cell repertoires in COVID-19. Method: immunoSEQ multiplex PCR; TCRdb's copy keeps in-frame clones and lacks some. The data show about 300,000 clones, 89% seen once. Sequencing input: peripheral blood. The source is a man between 18 and 29 years old who had recovered from COVID-19. Each CDR3 is given with its conserved first and last residue. Fields, in order: J gene, D gene, clone size, V gene, CDR3 DNA, CDR3 protein. A D gene is named only where the DNA matches it firmly. Some rows mark clone size as missing; the rest say once, few, many or name a class of expanded clone.

J gene: TRBJ1-2
D gene: -
clone size: -
V gene: TRBV5-1
CDR3 DNA: TGCGCCAGCAGCCCGGGGGGGCCAGCTAACTATGGCTACACCTTC
CDR3 protein: CASSPGGPANYGYTF

J gene: TRBJ1-1
D gene: -
clone size: -
V gene: TRBV11-2
CDR3 DNA: TGTGCCAGCAGCTCGGGACCGGGAGGAGACACTGAAGCTTTCTTT
CDR3 protein: CASSSGPGGDTEAFF

J gene: TRBJ2-5
D gene: -
clone size: -
V gene: TRBV5-1
CDR3 DNA: TGCGCCAGCAGCTTGGGAGGTCTGGAATTACAAGAGACCCAGTACTTC
CDR3 protein: CASSLGGLELQETQYF

J gene: TRBJ2-7
D gene: -
clone size: -
V gene: TRBV19
CDR3 DNA: TGTGCCAGTAGATCCAGTTTCCCGTACGAGCAGTACTTC
CDR3 protein: CASRSSFPYEQYF

J gene: TRBJ1-2
D gene: -
clone size: few
V gene: TRBV11-2
CDR3 DNA: TGTGCCAGCAGTCCTAACTATGGCAACACCTTC
CDR3 protein: CASSPNYGNTF

J gene: TRBJ1-5
D gene: -
clone size: -
V gene: TRBV5-3
CDR3 DNA: TGTGCCAGAAGGTCCGGGACACCTTATAGCAATCAGCCCCAGCATTTT
CDR3 protein: CARRSGTPYSNQPQHF

J gene: TRBJ1-5
D gene: -
clone size: -
V gene: TRBV2
CDR3 DNA: TGTGCCAGCAGTGATGGCCGAAGGGGATTTCATCAGCCCCAGCATTTT
CDR3 protein: CASSDGRRGFHQPQHF

J gene: TRBJ2-7
D gene: TRBD2
clone size: -
V gene: TRBV2
CDR3 DNA: TGTGCCAGCAGAAGCGCGGGAGTCACCGGGACTAGGACGTACTTC
CDR3 protein: CASRSAGVTGTRTYF

J gene: TRBJ1-3
D gene: TRBD1
clone size: -
V gene: TRBV5-5
CDR3 DNA: TGTGCCAGCAGCGAGACAGGGGGCTTCTCTGGAAACACCATATATTTT
CDR3 protein: CASSETGGFSGNTIYF

J gene: TRBJ2-4
D gene: TRBD2
clone size: -
V gene: TRBV19
CDR3 DNA: TGTGCCAGTAGCCAAACTAGCGGGGGCCTCTTGAACATTCAGTACTTC
CDR3 protein: CASSQTSGGLLNIQYF

J gene: TRBJ2-7
D gene: TRBD1
clone size: -
V gene: TRBV27
CDR3 DNA: TGTGCCAGCAGTTTACTCGGACAGGGTTCCTACGAGCAGTACTTC
CDR3 protein: CASSLLGQGSYEQYF

J gene: TRBJ2-5
D gene: TRBD1
clone size: -
V gene: TRBV7-3
CDR3 DNA: TGTGCCAGCAGCCCGGGACAGGCAGAGACCCAGTACTTC
CDR3 protein: CASSPGQAETQYF

J gene: TRBJ1-2
D gene: TRBD1
clone size: -
V gene: TRBV19
CDR3 DNA: TGTGCCAGTAGGAGGACAGGGGGCTCTGGCTACACCTTC
CDR3 protein: CASRRTGGSGYTF

J gene: TRBJ2-7
D gene: TRBD2
clone size: -
V gene: TRBV7-9
CDR3 DNA: TGTGCCAGCAGCTTAGCGGGAGGGCCAGATGACTTC
CDR3 protein: CASSLAGGPDDF

J gene: TRBJ1-2
D gene: -
clone size: -
V gene: TRBV7-8
CDR3 DNA: TGTGCCAGCAGCTTAGTGGGCAGGGAAGCTAACTATGGCTACACCTTC
CDR3 protein: CASSLVGREANYGYTF

J gene: TRBJ1-5
D gene: TRBD1
clone size: few
V gene: TRBV6-5
CDR3 DNA: TGTGCCAGCATGGACAGGGGGGATCAGCCCCAGCATTTT
CDR3 protein: CASMDRGDQPQHF

J gene: TRBJ1-3
D gene: -
clone size: few
V gene: TRBV28
CDR3 DNA: TGTGCCAGCAGTTTTCGGTCTGGAAACACCATATATTTT
CDR3 protein: CASSFRSGNTIYF

J gene: TRBJ2-2
D gene: TRBD1
clone size: once
V gene: TRBV4-2
CDR3 DNA: TGTGCCAGCAGCCTGAGAGGGGAGGGACAGGGGACAATCACCGGGGAGCTGTTTTTT
CDR3 protein: CASSLRGEGQGTITGELFF

J gene: TRBJ2-1
D gene: TRBD2
clone size: few
V gene: TRBV19
CDR3 DNA: TGTGCCAGTAGTATCGGCGGGGGTGGTAATGAGCAGTTCTTC
CDR3 protein: CASSIGGGGNEQFF

J gene: TRBJ1-1
D gene: TRBD1
clone size: -
V gene: TRBV11-2
CDR3 DNA: TGTGCCAGCAGCCAAGGGACAGGGGGACGCACTGAAGCTTTCTTT
CDR3 protein: CASSQGTGGRTEAFF

J gene: TRBJ1-1
D gene: TRBD1
clone size: -
V gene: TRBV5-4
CDR3 DNA: TGTGCCAGCAGCTTGGTTACCGGGACAGTCCCTGAAGCTTTCTTT
CDR3 protein: CASSLVTGTVPEAFF

J gene: TRBJ1-5
D gene: TRBD1
clone size: -
V gene: TRBV9
CDR3 DNA: TGTGCCAGCAGCGTAGGACAGGGTGGCAATCAGCCCCAGCATTTT
CDR3 protein: CASSVGQGGNQPQHF

J gene: TRBJ2-7
D gene: TRBD2
clone size: few
V gene: TRBV7-6
CDR3 DNA: TGTGCCAGCAGCTTGGGACTAGCGGGGTCCTCCTACGAGCAGTACTTC
CDR3 protein: CASSLGLAGSSYEQYF

J gene: TRBJ2-5
D gene: -
clone size: -
V gene: TRBV5-6
CDR3 DNA: TGTGCCAGCAGCTTGGTGCGACAGAGAGAGACCCAGTACTTC
CDR3 protein: CASSLVRQRETQYF

J gene: TRBJ2-7
D gene: -
clone size: -
V gene: TRBV25-1
CDR3 DNA: TGTGCCAGCAGAAGCCTAACCTACGAGCAGTACTTC
CDR3 protein: CASRSLTYEQYF

J gene: TRBJ2-7
D gene: -
clone size: few
V gene: TRBV5-4
CDR3 DNA: TGTGCCAGCAGCTATGAAAACAGACCCTACGAGCAGTACTTC
CDR3 protein: CASSYENRPYEQYF

J gene: TRBJ1-5
D gene: -
clone size: -
V gene: TRBV5-8
CDR3 DNA: TGTGCCAGCAGCTTGGCCCGGGAGAGCAATCAGCCCCAGCATTTT
CDR3 protein: CASSLARESNQPQHF

J gene: TRBJ1-5
D gene: TRBD1
clone size: -
V gene: TRBV6-5
CDR3 DNA: TGTGCCAGCAGTCCTAAAGACAGGGCCAATCAGCCCCAGCATTTT
CDR3 protein: CASSPKDRANQPQHF

J gene: TRBJ2-7
D gene: TRBD1
clone size: -
V gene: TRBV11-2
CDR3 DNA: TGTGCCAGCAGCTTCGGACAGGGGCTCTTCTACGAGCAGTACTTC
CDR3 protein: CASSFGQGLFYEQYF

J gene: TRBJ2-2
D gene: TRBD1
clone size: -
V gene: TRBV6-5
CDR3 DNA: TGTGCCACCTTTTGGGGACAGGGGGCCACCGGGGAGCTGTTTTTT
CDR3 protein: CATFWGQGATGELFF

J gene: TRBJ1-3
D gene: -
clone size: -
V gene: TRBV13
CDR3 DNA: TGTGCCAGCAGCTCCGGTCGGGCTGGAAACACCATATATTTT
CDR3 protein: CASSSGRAGNTIYF

J gene: TRBJ2-1
D gene: -
clone size: -
V gene: TRBV7-3
CDR3 DNA: TGTGCCAGCAGCTTCCAGGGCACTGAGCAGTTCTTC
CDR3 protein: CASSFQGTEQFF

J gene: TRBJ2-1
D gene: -
clone size: -
V gene: TRBV18
CDR3 DNA: TGTGCCAGCTCACCACCTCAACAGGTCAGCTCCTACAATGAGCAGTTCTTC
CDR3 protein: CASSPPQQVSSYNEQFF

J gene: TRBJ1-3
D gene: TRBD1
clone size: -
V gene: TRBV7-9
CDR3 DNA: TGTGCCAGCGTTCTGGGACAGGGGCGCTCTGGAAACACCATATATTTT
CDR3 protein: CASVLGQGRSGNTIYF

J gene: TRBJ2-3
D gene: -
clone size: -
V gene: TRBV6-5
CDR3 DNA: TGTGCCAGCAAACTTGACTGGAGCACAGATACGCAGTATTTT
CDR3 protein: CASKLDWSTDTQYF

J gene: TRBJ1-2
D gene: -
clone size: once
V gene: TRBV2
CDR3 DNA: TGTGCCAGCAGTGCACTGGACAGTTCTTATGGCTACACCTTC
CDR3 protein: CASSALDSSYGYTF

J gene: TRBJ2-2
D gene: -
clone size: -
V gene: TRBV21-1
CDR3 DNA: TGTGCCAGCAGCGCCCCTTTACAGGGGAAATCAGGGACCGGGGAGCTGTTTTTT
CDR3 protein: CASSAPLQGKSGTGELFF

J gene: TRBJ1-1
D gene: -
clone size: -
V gene: TRBV3-1/TRBV3-2
CDR3 DNA: TGTGCCAGCAGCCGGGGCACAGTTGCTGAAGCTTTCTTT
CDR3 protein: CASSRGTVAEAFF

J gene: TRBJ2-3
D gene: TRBD1
clone size: once
V gene: TRBV10-3
CDR3 DNA: TGTGCCATCAGTGAGTCATGGGGTGGACAGGGCACAGATACGCAGTATTTT
CDR3 protein: CAISESWGGQGTDTQYF

J gene: TRBJ1-3
D gene: TRBD1
clone size: -
V gene: TRBV7-9
CDR3 DNA: TGTGCCAGCAGCCCCGCCCAGGGGGTCAGAAACACCATATATTTT
CDR3 protein: CASSPAQGVRNTIYF

J gene: TRBJ1-2
D gene: -
clone size: -
V gene: TRBV7-2
CDR3 DNA: TGTGCCAGCAGCTTAGCAGACGGAGACTATGGCTACACCTTC
CDR3 protein: CASSLADGDYGYTF

J gene: TRBJ2-3
D gene: -
clone size: -
V gene: TRBV7-9
CDR3 DNA: TGTGCCAGCAGCCTGCCCCCCGTTGGGAGAGGGGATACGCAGTATTTT
CDR3 protein: CASSLPPVGRGDTQYF